This T cell receptor (beta chain) was profiled in a study of T cell repertoires in cytomegalovirus infection. One entry per CDR3 protein, called by TCRdb with MiXCR from the reads. This table has about 500,000 distinct CDR3 sequences, 33% appearing once. In this sample, this clonotype turned up a few times. Its antigen remains unidentified. Germline values: CDR1 SGHNT, CDR2 YENEEA. There are 16 residues in the CDR3. The V end lost 5 bases, the J end lost 6 bases, and 20 bases lay between the germline ends. The rearrangement uses TRBV11-3 and TRBJ2-1; D might be TRBD2 (6 bases). This TCR was recovered from a human donor in good health (CMV status not recorded). Some clones in this sample may be carry-over from other donors' samples. This sample comprised cultured PBMCs, obtained from culture after CMV antigen stimulation. The CDR3 nucleotides read TGTGCCAGCAGCCAAACGGGACTGGCCGGGCCCAATGAGCAGTTCTTC. Translated, it gives CASSQTGLAGPNEQFF.